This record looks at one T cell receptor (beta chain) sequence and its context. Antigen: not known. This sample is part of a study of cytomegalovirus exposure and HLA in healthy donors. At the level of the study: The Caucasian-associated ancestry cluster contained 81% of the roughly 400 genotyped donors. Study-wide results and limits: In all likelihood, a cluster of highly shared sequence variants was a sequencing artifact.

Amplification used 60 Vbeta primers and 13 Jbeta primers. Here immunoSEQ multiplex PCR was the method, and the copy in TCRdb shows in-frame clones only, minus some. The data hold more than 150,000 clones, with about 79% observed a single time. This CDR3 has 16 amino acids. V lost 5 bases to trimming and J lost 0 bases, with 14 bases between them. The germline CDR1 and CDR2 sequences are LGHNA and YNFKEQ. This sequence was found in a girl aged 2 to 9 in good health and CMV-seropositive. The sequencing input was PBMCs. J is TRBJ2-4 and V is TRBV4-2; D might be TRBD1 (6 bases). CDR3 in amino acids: CASSSQDRLAKNIQYF. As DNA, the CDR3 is TGTGCCAGCAGCTCTCAGGACAGACTAGCCAAAAACATTCAGTACTTC.